This T cell receptor beta chain was obtained from a study of molecular identifiers for immune sequencing clone quantification. Whole-study findings and limits: It was shown that clones above 20 RNA copies held over 97% of effector molecules, but under 1% in naive cells. Spiked Jurkat TCR RNA originating from one cell could reportedly be identified amid some 950,000 naive cells.

A note on this clonotype: Its antigen remains unknown. At one end the junction does not follow the germline gene, possibly because of a read error.

TCRdb reprocessed the PCR reads with MiXCR, giving one entry per CDR3 protein. Of more than 450,000 distinct CDR3 sequences listed, about a quarter are singletons. This CDR3 is 13 amino acids long. Germline V gene sequence: CDR1 MNHEY, CDR2 SVGAGI. RNA fractions of 10%, 30% or 50% and roughly 19,000 to 1,000,000 sorted cells were the source of naive CD8 libraries. This chain connects TRBV6-5 to TRBJ1-1; perhaps TRBD1 as D (5 bases). This sequence was found in a human donor in good health. Some libraries in this study had Jurkat cell RNA spiked in. The sequenced sample was naive CD8+ T cells from blood, with Jurkat cell RNA spiked in. Subset of the sample: FACS-sorted CD8+CD4-CCR7+CD45RA+ naive T cells. CDR3 sequence: CASNTRGVTEASF. Written as DNA, the CDR3 is TGTGCCAGCAATACCAGAGGGGTCACTGAAGCTTCCTTT.